This T cell receptor (beta chain) was sequenced during a study of blood T cell repertoires in COVID-19. V lost 8 bases, J lost 7 bases, and 5 bases stayed unmatched. CDR3 length: 13 amino acids. Germline assignment: CDR1 SGHTA and CDR2 FQGTGA. Original handling: Quantification of nucleated cells was approximated via reference gene primer amplification. The protocol was immunoSEQ multiplex PCR, while the TCRdb copy is restricted to in-frame clones and leaves out a portion. D and trimming were read from the DNA, whereas the V and J calls and clone size are those reported in that table. The sample carries a few hundred thousand clones, 75% to 85% recorded once.

The source is a human donor in a cohort sampled during active COVID-19. Specimen: peripheral blood. This chain joins TRBV7-3 and TRBJ2-1; TRBD2 agrees at 10 bases. Here the CDR3 reads CASSSGGTNEQFF. As DNA, the CDR3 is TGTGCCAGCTCTAGCGGGGGTACGAATGAGCAGTTCTTC.